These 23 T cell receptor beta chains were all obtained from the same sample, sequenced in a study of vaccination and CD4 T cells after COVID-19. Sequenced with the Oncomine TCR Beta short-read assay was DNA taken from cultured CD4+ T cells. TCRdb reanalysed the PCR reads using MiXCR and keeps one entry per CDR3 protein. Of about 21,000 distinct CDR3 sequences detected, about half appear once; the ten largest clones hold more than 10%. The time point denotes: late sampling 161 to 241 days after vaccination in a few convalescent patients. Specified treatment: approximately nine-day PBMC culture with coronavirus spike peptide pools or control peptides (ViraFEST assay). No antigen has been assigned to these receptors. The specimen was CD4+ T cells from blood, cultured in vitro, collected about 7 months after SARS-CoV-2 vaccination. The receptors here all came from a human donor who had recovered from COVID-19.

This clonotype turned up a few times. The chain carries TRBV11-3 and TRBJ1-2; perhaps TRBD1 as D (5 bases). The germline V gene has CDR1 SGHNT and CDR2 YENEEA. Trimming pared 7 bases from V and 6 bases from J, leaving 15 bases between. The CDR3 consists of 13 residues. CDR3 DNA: TGTGCCAGCACCCAAGTCTCAGGGAATGGCTACACCTTC. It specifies CASTQVSGNGYTF.

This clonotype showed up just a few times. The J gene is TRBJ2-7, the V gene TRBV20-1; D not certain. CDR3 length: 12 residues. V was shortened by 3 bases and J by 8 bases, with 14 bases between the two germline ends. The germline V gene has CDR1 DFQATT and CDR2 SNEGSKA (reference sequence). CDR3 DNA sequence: TGCAGTGCTAGCCTCGGGCCCCGGCAGCAGTACTTC. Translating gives CSASLGPRQQYF.

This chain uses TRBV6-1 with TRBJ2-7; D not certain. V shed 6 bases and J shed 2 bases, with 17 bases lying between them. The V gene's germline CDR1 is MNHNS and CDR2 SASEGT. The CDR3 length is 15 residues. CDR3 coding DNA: TGTGCCAGCAGCCCCACCGGGTCCTCCACCTACGAGCAGTACTTC. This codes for CASSPTGSSTYEQYF.

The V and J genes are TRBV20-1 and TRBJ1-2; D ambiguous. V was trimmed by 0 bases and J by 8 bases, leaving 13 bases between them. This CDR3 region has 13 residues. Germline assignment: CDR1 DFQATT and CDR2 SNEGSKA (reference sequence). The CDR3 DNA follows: TGCAGTGCTAGAGATTCAAAGCGTGAAGGCTACACCTTC. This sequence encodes CSARDSKREGYTF.

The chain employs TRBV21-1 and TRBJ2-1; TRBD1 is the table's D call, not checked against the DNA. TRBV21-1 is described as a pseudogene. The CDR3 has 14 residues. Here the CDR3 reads CRAASTGPNNEQFF. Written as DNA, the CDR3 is TGTAGGGCTGCTTCGACAGGCCCCAACAATGAGCAGTTCTTC.

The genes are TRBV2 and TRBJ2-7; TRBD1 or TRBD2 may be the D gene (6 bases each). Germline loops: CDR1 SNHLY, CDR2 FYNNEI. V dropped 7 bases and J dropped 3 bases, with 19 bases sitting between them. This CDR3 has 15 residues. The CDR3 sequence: CASIFGGTWDYEQYF. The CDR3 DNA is TGTGCCAGCATCTTTGGGGGGACATGGGACTACGAGCAGTACTTC.

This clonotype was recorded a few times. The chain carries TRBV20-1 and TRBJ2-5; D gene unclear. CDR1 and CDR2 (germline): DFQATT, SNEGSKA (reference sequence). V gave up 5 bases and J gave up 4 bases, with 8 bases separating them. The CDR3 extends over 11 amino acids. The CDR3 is CSARGRETQYF. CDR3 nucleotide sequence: TGCAGTGCTCGTGGAAGAGAGACCCAGTACTTC.

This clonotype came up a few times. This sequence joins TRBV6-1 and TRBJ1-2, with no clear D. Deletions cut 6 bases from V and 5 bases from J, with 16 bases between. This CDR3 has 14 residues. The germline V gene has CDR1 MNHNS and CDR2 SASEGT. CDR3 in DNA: TGTGCCAGCAGCCAGTCCCAACCCTCGTATGGCTACACCTTC. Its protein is CASSQSQPSYGYTF.

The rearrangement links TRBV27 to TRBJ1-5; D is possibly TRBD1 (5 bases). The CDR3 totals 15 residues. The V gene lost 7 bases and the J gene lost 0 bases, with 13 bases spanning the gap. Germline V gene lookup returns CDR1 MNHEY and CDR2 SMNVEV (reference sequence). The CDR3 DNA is TGTGCCAGCACCAGGGACGGTCTTAGCAATCAGCCCCAGCATTTT. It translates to CASTRDGLSNQPQHF.

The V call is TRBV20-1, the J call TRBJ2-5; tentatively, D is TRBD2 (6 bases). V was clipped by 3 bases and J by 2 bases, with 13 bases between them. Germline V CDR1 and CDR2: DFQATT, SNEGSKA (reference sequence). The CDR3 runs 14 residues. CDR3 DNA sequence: TGCAGTGCTAGGCCCCGGACTATGCAAGAGACCCAGTACTTC. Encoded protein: CSARPRTMQETQYF.

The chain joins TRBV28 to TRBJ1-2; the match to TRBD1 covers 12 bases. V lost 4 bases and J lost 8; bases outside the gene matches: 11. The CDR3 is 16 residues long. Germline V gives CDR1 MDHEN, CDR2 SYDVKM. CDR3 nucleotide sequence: TGTGCCAGCAGTTCCTCTGGGACAGGGGGCGCGACCGGCTACACCTTC. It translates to CASSSSGTGGATGYTF.

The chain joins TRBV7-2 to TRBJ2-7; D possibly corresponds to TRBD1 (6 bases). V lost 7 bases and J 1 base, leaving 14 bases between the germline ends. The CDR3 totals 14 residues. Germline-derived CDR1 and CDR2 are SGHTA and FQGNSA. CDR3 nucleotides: TGTGCCAGCACCAGGGACACGTCATCCTACGAGCAGTACTTC. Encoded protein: CASTRDTSSYEQYF.

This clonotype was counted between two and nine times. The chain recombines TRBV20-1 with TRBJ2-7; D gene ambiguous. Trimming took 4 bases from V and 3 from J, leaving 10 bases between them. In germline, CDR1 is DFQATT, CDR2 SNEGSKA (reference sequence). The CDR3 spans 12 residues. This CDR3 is CSATGPLYEQYF. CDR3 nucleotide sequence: TGCAGTGCTACCGGCCCGCTCTACGAGCAGTACTTC.

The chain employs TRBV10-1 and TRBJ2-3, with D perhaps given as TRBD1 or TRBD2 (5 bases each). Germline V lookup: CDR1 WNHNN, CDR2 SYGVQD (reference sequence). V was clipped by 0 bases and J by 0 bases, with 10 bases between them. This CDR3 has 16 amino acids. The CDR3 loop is CASSESGRTSTDTQYF. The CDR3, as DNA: TGCGCCAGCAGTGAGTCGGGGCGGACTAGCACAGATACGCAGTATTTT.

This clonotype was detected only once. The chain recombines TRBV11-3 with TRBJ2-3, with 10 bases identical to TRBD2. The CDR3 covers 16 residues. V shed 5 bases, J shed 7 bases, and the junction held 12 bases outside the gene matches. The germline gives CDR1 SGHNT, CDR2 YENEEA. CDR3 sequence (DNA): TGTGCCAGCAGCCCCACCTCAGCGGGAGGGGCATATACGCAGTATTTT. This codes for CASSPTSAGGAYTQYF. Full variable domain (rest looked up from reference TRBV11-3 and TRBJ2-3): EAGVVQSPRYKIIEKKQPVAFWCNPISGHNTLYWYLQNLGQGPELLIRYENEEAVDDSQLPKDRFSAERLKGVDSTLKIQPAELGDSAVYLCASSPTSAGGAYTQYFGPGTRLTVL.

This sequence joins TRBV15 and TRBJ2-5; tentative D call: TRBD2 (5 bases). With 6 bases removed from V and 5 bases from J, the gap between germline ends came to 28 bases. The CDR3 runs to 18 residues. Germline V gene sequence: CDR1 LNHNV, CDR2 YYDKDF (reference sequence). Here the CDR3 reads CATSESPQDFSDSETQYF. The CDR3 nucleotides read TGTGCCACCAGTGAATCCCCCCAAGACTTTTCGGACTCTGAGACCCAGTACTTC. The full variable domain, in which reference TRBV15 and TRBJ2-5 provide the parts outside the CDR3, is DAMVIQNPRYQVTQFGKPVTLSCSQTLNHNVMYWYQQKSSQAPKLLFHYYDKDFNNEADTPDNFQSRRPNTSFCFLDIRSPGLGDTAMYLCATSESPQDFSDSETQYFGPGTRLLVL.

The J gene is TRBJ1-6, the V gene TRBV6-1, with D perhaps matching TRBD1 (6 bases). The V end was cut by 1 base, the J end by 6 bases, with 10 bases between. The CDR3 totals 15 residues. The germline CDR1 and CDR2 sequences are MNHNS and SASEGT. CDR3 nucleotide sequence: TGTGCCAGCAGTGAAGGCAGGGGAGGTAATTCACCCCTCCACTTT. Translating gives CASSEGRGGNSPLHF.

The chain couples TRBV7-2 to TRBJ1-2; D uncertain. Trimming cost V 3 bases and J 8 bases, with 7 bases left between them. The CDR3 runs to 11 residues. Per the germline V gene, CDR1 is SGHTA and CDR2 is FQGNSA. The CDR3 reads CASSFGYGYTF. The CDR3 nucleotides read TGTGCCAGCAGCTTTGGGTACGGCTACACCTTC.

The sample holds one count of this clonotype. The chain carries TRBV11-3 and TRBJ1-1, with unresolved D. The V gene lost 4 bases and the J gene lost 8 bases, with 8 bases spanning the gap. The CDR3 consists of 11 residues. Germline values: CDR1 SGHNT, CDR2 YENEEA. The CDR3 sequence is CASSSLTEAFF. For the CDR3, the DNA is TGTGCCAGCAGCTCGCTGACAGAAGCTTTCTTT. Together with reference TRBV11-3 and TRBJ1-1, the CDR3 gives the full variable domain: EAGVVQSPRYKIIEKKQPVAFWCNPISGHNTLYWYLQNLGQGPELLIRYENEEAVDDSQLPKDRFSAERLKGVDSTLKIQPAELGDSAVYLCASSSLTEAFFGQGTRLTVV.

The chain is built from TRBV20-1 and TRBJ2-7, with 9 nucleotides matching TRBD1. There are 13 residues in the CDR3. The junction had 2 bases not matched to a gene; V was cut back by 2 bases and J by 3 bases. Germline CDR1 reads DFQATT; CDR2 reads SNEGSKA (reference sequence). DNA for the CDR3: TGCAGTGCTAGAAGACAGGGGGTCTACGAGCAGTACTTC. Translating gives CSARRQGVYEQYF.

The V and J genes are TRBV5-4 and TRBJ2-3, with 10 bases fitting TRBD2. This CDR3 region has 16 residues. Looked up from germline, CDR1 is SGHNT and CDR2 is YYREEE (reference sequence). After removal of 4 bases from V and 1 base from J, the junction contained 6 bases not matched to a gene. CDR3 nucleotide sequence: TGTGCCAGCAGCACTCCCACTAGCGGGGGCACAGATACGCAGTATTTT. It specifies CASSTPTSGGTDTQYF.

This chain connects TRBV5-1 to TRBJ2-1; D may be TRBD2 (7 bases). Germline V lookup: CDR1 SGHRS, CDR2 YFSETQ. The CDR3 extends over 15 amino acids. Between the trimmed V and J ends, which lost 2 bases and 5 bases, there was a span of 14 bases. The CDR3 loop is CASSFGGPRNNEQFF. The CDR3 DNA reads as TGCGCCAGCAGCTTCGGGGGGCCCCGGAACAATGAGCAGTTCTTC.

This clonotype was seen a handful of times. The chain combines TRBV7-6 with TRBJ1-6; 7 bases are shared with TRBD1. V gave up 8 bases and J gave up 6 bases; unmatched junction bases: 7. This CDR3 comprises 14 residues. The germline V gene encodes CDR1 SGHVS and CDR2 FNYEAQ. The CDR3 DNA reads TGTGCCAGCGCCAGACAGGGACTTAATTCACCCCTCCACTTT. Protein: CASARQGLNSPLHF.